This T cell receptor (beta chain) was captured in a study of blood T cell repertoires in COVID-19. Study overall: Sites in the United States, Italy and Spain provided acute and convalescent COVID-19 samples. T cells, B-cell-depleted T cells, or PBMCs supplied cDNA or gDNA.

Germline V gene data show CDR1 as MDHEN and CDR2 as SYDVKM. The CDR3 runs 16 residues. V was pared by 1 base and J by 9 bases, with 16 bases between. The table came from immunoSEQ multiplex PCR; TCRdb's copy has only in-frame clones and leaves some out. The table shows a few hundred thousand clones, with roughly 90% occurring only once. The cohort comprised adults aged about 18 to 89 years residing in approximately 25 US areas. Donors in Cohort 3 who had recovered were those with two negative PCRs, healthcare professional clearance, or resolution of their symptoms. Sequencing used PBMCs or T cells enriched from blood (not recorded which). The V call is TRBV28, the J call TRBJ1-6; maybe TRBD1 (5 bases). The TCR sequence derives from a woman between 25 and 40 years old who had recovered from COVID-19. The CDR3 spells CASSLFGGYEGSPLHF. The CDR3 region has the DNA TGTGCCAGCAGTTTATTTGGGGGGTATGAGGGTTCACCCCTCCACTTT.